This TCR beta chain was sequenced for a study of CD8+ T cells in alopecia areata. By proportion, this clone is medium-sized. Its antigen is not known. Notes on the study in general: Whereas mice showed it more clearly, TCR sharing across patients was murkier, possibly because of HLA. Researchers report lesional scalp, most notably alopecia totalis/universalis, outstripped normal scalp in clonality.

cDNA serving as the sequencing template came from extracted, reverse transcribed RNA. Profiled with immunoSEQ multiplex PCR; TCRdb holds only in-frame clones, not every one. The table has some 99,000 clones, around 44% seen once; the top ten hold 0.6% to 0.85%. Those with alopecia areata gave lesional scalp punch biopsies and peripheral blood. PBMC-derived CD4+ and CD8+ T cells were sorted. CDR1 and CDR2 from the germline V gene are LNHDA and SQIVND (reference sequence). J gave up 7 bases and V 5 bases, and 15 bases lay outside the gene matches. CDR3 length equals 16 residues. Sequencing used CD4+ T cells sorted from blood. This chain uses TRBV19 with TRBJ2-3; TRBD1 agrees at 7 bases. The sequence was obtained from a human donor with alopecia areata. The CDR3 spells CASSARRTGDAYTQYF. The CDR3 DNA reads as TGTGCCAGTAGTGCTAGAAGGACAGGCGATGCCTATACGCAGTATTTT.